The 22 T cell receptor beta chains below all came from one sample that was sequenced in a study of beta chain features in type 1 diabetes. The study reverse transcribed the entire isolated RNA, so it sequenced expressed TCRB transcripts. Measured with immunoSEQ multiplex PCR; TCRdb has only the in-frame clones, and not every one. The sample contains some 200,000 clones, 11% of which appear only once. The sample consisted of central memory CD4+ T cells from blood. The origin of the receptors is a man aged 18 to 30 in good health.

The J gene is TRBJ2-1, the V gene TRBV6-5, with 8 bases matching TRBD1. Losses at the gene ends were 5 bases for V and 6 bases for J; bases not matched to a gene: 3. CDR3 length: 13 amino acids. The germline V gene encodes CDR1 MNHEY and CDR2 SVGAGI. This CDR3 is CASSRTGINEQFF. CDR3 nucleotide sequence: TGTGCCAGCAGTCGGACAGGGATCAATGAGCAGTTCTTC.

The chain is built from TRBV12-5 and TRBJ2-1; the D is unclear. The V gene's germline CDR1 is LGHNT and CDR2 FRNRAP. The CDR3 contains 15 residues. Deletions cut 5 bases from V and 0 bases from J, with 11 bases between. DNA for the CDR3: TGTGCTAGTGGTCCGGGCAGGAGCTCCTACAATGAGCAGTTCTTC. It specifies CASGPGRSSYNEQFF.

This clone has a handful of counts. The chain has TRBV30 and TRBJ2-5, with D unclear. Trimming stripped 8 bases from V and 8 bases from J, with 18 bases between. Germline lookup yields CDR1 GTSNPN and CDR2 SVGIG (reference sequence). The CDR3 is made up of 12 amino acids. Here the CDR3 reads CAGTFTDITQYF. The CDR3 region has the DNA TGTGCCGGAACCTTCACCGACATAACCCAGTACTTC.

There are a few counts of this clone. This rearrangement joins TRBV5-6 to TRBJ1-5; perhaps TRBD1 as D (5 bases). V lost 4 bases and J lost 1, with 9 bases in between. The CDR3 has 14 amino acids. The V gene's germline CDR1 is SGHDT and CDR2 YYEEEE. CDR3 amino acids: CASSRGKSNQPQHF. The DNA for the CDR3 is TGTGCCAGCAGCCGGGGGAAGAGCAATCAGCCCCAGCATTTT. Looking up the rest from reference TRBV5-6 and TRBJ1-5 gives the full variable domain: DAGVTQSPTHLIKTRGQQVTLRCSPKSGHDTVSWYQQALGQGPQFIFQYYEEEERQRGNFPDRFSGHQFPNYSSELNVNALLLGDSALYLCASSRGKSNQPQHFGDGTRLSIL.

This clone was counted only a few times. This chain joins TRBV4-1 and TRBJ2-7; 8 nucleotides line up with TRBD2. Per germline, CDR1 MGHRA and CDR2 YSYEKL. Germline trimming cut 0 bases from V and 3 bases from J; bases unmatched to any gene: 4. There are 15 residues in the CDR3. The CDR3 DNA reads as TGCGCCAGCAGCCAAGAACCGGGAGGGAGCTACGAGCAGTACTTC. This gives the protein CASSQEPGGSYEQYF.

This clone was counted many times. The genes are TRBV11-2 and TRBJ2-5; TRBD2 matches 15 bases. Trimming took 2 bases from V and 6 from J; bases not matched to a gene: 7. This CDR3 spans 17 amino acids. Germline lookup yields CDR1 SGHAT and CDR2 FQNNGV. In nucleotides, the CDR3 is TGTGCCAGCAGCTTACCTGGACTAGCGGGGGGGCGTAAGACCCAGTACTTC. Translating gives CASSLPGLAGGRKTQYF.

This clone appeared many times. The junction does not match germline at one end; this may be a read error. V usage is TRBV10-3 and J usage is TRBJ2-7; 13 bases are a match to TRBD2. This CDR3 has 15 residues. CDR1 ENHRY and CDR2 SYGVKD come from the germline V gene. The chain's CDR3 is CAISGGLAGSSEQYF. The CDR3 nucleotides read TGTGCCATCAGTGGGGGACTAGCGGGATCCTCCGAGCAGTACTTC.

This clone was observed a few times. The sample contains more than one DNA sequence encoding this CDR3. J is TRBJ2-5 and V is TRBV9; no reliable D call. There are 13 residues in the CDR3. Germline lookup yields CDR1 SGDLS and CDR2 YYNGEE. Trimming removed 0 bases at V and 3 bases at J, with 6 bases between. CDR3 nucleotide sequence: TGTGCCAGCAGCGTAGACGCGGAAGAGACCCAGTACTTC. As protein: CASSVDAEETQYF.

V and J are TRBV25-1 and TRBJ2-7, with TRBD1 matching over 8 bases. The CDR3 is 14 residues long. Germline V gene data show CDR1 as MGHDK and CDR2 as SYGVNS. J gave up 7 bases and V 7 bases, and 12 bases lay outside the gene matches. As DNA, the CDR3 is TGTGCCAGCATGAGGACAGGGAAAGTCGGGGAGCAGTACTTC. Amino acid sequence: CASMRTGKVGEQYF.

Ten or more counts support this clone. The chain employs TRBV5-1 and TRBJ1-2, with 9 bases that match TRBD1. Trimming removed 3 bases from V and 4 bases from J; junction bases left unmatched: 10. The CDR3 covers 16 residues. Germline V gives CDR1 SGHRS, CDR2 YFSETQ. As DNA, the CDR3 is TGCGCCAGCAGCTCCAATCCGGGACAGGGTCCCTATGGCTACACCTTC. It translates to CASSSNPGQGPYGYTF.

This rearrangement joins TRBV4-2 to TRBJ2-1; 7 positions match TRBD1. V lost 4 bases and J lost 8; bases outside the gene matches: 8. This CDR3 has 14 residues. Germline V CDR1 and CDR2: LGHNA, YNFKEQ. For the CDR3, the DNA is TGTGCCAGCAGCCTCTACCAACAGGGGCATGAGCAGTTCTTC. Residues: CASSLYQQGHEQFF.

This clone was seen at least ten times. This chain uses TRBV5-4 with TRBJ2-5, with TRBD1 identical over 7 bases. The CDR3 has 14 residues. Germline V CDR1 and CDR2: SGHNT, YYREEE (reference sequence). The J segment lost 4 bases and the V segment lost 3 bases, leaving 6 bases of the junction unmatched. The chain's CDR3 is CASSSQGQSETQYF. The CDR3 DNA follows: TGTGCCAGCAGCTCACAGGGACAGTCAGAGACCCAGTACTTC.

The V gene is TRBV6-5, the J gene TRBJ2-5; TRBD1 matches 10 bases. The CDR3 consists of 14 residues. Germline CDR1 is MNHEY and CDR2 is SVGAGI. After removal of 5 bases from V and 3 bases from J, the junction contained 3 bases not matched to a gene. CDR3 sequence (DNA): TGTGCCAGCAGTCAGACAGGGGGCGAAGAGACCCAGTACTTC. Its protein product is CASSQTGGEETQYF.

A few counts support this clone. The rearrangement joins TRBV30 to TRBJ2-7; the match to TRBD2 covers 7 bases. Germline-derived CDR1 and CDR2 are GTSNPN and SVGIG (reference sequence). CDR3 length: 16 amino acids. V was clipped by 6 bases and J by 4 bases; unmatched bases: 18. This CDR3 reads CACHSGKGGAFYEQYF. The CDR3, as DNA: TGTGCCTGTCACTCAGGAAAGGGAGGGGCTTTTTACGAGCAGTACTTC.

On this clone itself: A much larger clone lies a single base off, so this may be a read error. CDR3 coding DNA: TGTGCCATCAGTCCCGGTAGCCCGGGCTCCACTGAAGCTTTCTTT. Translation: CAISPGSPGSTEAFF. This sequence joins TRBV28 and TRBJ1-1; D is uncertain. The CDR3 spans 15 residues. Looked up from germline, CDR1 is MDHEN and CDR2 is SYDVKM.

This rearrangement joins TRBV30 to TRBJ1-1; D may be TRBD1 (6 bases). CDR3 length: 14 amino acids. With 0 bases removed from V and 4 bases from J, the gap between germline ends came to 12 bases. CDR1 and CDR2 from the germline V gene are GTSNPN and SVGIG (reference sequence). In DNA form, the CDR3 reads TGTGCCTGGAGTGTTAACAGGGTAGCCACTGAAGCTTTCTTT. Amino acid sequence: CAWSVNRVATEAFF.

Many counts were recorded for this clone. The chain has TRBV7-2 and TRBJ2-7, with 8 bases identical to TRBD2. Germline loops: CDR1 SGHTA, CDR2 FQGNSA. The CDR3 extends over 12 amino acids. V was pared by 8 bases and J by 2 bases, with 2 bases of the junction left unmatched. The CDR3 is CASGAGAYEQYF. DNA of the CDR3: TGTGCCAGCGGAGCGGGGGCCTACGAGCAGTACTTC. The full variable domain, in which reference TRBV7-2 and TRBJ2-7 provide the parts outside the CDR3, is GAGVSQSPSNKVTEKGKDVELRCDPISGHTALYWYRQSLGQGLEFLIYFQGNSAPDKSGLPSDRFSAERTGGSVSTLTIQRTQQEDSAVYLCASGAGAYEQYFGPGTRLTVT.

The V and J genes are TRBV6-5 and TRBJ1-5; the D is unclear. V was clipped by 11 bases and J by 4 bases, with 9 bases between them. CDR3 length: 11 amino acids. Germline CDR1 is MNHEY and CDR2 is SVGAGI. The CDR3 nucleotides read TGTGCCTCCGGGAAGAATCAGCCCCAGCATTTT. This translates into CASGKNQPQHF.

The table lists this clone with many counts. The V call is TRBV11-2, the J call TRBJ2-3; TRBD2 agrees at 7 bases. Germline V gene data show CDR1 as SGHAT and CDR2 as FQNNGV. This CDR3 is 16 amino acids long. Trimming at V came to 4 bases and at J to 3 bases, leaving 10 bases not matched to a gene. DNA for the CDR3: TGTGCCAGCAGCTCGGGAGGTAGCTTCCGTACAGATACGCAGTATTTT. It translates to CASSSGGSFRTDTQYF.

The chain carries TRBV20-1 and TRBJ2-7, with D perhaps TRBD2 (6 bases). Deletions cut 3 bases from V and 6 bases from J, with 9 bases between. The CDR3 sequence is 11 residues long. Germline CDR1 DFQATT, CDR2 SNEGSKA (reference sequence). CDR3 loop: CSARGLSEQYF. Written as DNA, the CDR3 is TGCAGTGCTAGGGGACTCTCCGAGCAGTACTTC.

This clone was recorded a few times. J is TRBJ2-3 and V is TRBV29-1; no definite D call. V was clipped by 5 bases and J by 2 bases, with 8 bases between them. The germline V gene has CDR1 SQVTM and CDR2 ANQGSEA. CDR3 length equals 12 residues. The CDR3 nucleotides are TGCAGCGTTCTTACGTTCACAGATACGCAGTATTTT. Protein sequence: CSVLTFTDTQYF.

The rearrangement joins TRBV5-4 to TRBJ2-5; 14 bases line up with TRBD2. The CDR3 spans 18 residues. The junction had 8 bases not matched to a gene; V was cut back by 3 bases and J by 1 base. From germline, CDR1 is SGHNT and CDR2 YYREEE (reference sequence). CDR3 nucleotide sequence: TGTGCCAGCAGCTCGAGATTGACTAGCGGGAGGGCCCAAGAGACCCAGTACTTC. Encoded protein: CASSSRLTSGRAQETQYF.